This T cell receptor (beta chain) was found in a study of blood T cell repertoires in COVID-19. Whole-study context: Samples taken during acute and convalescent COVID-19 were collected in the United States, Italy and Spain. The cDNA or gDNA used as material had been derived from T cells, B-cell-depleted T cells, or PBMCs.

As handled by the study authors: Researchers report that nucleated cell counts were estimated from reference gene primer amplification. Here immunoSEQ multiplex PCR was the method, and the copy in TCRdb shows in-frame clones only, minus some. V, J and clone size are those of that table, while D and trimming were read from the DNA. The repertoire includes almost 35,000 clones, roughly 90% of them detected once, and roughly two fifths sits in the top ten. This CDR3 has 17 amino acids. The junction had 8 bases not matched to a gene; V was cut back by 2 bases and J by 0 bases. Germline V gives CDR1 MNHEY, CDR2 SMNVEV (reference sequence).

The rearrangement links TRBV27 to TRBJ2-7; 9 bases are a match to TRBD1. Specimen: peripheral blood. The receptor's source is a man in his sixties with active or convalescent COVID-19. CDR3 loop: CASSLGWGQGTSYEQYF. CDR3 DNA sequence: TGTGCCAGCAGTTTAGGTTGGGGACAGGGAACCTCCTACGAGCAGTACTTC.